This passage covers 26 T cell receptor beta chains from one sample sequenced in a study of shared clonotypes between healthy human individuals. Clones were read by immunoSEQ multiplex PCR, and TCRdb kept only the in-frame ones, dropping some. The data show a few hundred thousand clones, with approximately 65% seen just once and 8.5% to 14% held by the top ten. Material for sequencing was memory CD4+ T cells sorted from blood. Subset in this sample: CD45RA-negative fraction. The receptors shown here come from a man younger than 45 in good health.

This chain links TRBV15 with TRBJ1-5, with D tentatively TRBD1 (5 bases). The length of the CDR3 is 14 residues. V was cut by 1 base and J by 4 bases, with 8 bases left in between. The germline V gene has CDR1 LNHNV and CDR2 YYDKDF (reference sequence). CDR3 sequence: CATSRGGGNQPQHF. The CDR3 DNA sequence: TGTGCCACCAGCAGAGGGGGGGGGAATCAGCCCCAGCATTTT. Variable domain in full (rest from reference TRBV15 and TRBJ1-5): DAMVIQNPRYQVTQFGKPVTLSCSQTLNHNVMYWYQQKSSQAPKLLFHYYDKDFNNEADTPDNFQSRRPNTSFCFLDIRSPGLGDTAMYLCATSRGGGNQPQHFGDGTRLSIL.

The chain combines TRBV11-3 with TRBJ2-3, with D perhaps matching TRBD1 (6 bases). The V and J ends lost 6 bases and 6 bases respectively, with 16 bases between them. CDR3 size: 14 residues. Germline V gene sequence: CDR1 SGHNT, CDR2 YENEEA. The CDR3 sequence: CASSPGAGSDTQYF. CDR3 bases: TGTGCCAGCAGTCCAGGGGCTGGGTCCGATACGCAGTATTTT.

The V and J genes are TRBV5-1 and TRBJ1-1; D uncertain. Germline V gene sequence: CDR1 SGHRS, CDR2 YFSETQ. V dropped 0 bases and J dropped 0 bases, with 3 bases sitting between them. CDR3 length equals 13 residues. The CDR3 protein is CASSLGMNTEAFF. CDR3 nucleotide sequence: TGCGCCAGCAGCTTGGGGATGAACACTGAAGCTTTCTTT.

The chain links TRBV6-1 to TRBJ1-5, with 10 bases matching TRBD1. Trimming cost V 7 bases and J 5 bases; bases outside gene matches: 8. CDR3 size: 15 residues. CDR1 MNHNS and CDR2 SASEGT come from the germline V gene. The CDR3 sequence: CASKPDRGNYQPQHF. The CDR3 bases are TGTGCCAGCAAACCGGACAGGGGGAACTATCAGCCCCAGCATTTT.

The CDR3 nucleotides are TGCAGTGAAAGGAGGGCCGATACGCAGTATTTT. Its translation: CSERRADTQYF. The gene calls are TRBV20-1 and TRBJ2-3, with a possible D match to TRBD2 (6 bases). Germline CDR1 is DFQATT and CDR2 is SNEGSKA (reference sequence). The CDR3 covers 11 residues. V lost 7 bases and J 6 bases, leaving 11 bases between the germline ends.

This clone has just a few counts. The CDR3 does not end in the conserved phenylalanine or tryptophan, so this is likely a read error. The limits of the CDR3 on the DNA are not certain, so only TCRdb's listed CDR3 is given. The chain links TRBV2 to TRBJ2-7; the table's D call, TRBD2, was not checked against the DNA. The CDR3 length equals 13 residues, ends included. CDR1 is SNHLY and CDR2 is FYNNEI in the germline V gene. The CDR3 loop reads CASSDQSRLSEGL.

The CDR3: CASYPLGRVSGYTF. Written as DNA, the CDR3 is TGTGCCAGCTACCCCCTCGGAAGGGTCTCTGGCTACACCTTC. The rearrangement uses TRBV28 and TRBJ1-2; D uncertain. V was pared by 8 bases and J by 7 bases, with 20 bases between. The V gene's germline CDR1 is MDHEN and CDR2 SYDVKM. This CDR3 has 14 amino acids.

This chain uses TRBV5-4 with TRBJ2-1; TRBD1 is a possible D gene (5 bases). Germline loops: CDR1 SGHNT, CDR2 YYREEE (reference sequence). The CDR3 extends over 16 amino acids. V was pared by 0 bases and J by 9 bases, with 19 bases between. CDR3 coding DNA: TGTGCCAGCAGCTTGGATATCGGCAGGAGTGACAGTGAGCAGTTCTTC. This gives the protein CASSLDIGRSDSEQFF.

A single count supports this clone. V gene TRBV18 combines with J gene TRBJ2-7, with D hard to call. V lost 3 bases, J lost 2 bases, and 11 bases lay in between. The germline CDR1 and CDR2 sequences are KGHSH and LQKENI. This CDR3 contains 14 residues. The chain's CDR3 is CASSPRAETYEQYF. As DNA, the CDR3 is TGTGCCAGCTCACCGCGAGCAGAAACCTACGAGCAGTACTTC. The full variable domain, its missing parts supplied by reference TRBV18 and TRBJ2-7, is NAGVMQNPRHLVRRRGQEARLRCSPMKGHSHVYWYRQLPEEGLKFMVYLQKENIIDESGMPKERFSAEFPKEGPSILRIQQVVRGDSAAYFCASSPRAETYEQYFGPGTRLTVT.

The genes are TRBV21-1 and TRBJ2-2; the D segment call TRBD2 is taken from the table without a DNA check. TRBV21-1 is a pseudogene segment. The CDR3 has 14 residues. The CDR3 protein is CASSLAGEAGELFF. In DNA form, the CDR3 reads TGTGCCAGCAGCTTGGCGGGAGAAGCCGGGGAGCTGTTTTTT.

For the CDR3, the DNA is TGTGCCAGCAGCTTGGGGCCAACCTACGAGCAGTACTTC. The encoded protein is CASSLGPTYEQYF. This chain joins TRBV5-5 and TRBJ2-7; D remains ambiguous. The ends were cut back, 0 bases at V and 2 bases at J, with 6 bases in the middle. Germline V CDR1 and CDR2: SGHKS, YYEKEE (reference sequence). The length of the CDR3 is 13 residues.

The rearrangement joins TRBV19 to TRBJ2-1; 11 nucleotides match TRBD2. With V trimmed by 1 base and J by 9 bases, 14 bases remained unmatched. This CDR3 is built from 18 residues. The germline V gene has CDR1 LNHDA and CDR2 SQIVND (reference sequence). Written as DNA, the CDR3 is TGTGCCAGTAGTATAGGACCGTTCCGAGTAGCGGGAGGGCCTGAGCAGTTCTTC. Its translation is CASSIGPFRVAGGPEQFF. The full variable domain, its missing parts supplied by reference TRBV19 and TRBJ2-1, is DGGITQSPKYLFRKEGQNVTLSCEQNLNHDAMYWYRQDPGQGLRLIYYSQIVNDFQKGDIAEGYSVSREKKESFPLTVTSAQKNPTAFYLCASSIGPFRVAGGPEQFFGPGTRLTVL.

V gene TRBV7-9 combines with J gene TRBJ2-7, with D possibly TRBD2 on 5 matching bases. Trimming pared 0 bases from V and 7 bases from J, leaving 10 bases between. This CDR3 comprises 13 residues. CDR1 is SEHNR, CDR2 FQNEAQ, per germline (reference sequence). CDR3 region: CASSLARTGEQYF. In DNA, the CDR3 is TGTGCCAGCAGCTTAGCCAGGACGGGGGAGCAGTACTTC.

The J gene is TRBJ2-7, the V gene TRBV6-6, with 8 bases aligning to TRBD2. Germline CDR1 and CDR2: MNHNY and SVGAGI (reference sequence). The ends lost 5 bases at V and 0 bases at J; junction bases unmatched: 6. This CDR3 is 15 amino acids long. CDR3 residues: CASSPPSGGSYEQYF. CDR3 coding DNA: TGTGCCAGCAGTCCCCCCAGCGGGGGCTCCTACGAGCAGTACTTC.

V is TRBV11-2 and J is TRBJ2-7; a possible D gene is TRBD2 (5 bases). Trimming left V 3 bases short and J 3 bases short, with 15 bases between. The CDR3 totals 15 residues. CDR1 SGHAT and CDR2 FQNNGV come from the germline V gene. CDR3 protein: CASSFLRDLNYEQYF. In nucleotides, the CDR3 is TGTGCCAGCAGCTTCCTCCGGGATTTAAACTACGAGCAGTACTTC.

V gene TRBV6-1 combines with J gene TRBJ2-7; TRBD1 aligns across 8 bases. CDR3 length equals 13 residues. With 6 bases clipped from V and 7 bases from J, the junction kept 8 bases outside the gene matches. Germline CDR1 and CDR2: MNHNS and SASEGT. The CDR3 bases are TGTGCCAGCAGCCCCTCGACAGGGGTTGAGCAGTACTTC. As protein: CASSPSTGVEQYF.

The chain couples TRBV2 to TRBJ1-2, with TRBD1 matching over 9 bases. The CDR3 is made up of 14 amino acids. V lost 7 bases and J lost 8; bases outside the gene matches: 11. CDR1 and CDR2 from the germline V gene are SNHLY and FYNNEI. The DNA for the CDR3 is TGTGCCAGCAAACGGGACAGGGCAACCTACGGCTACACCTTC. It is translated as CASKRDRATYGYTF.

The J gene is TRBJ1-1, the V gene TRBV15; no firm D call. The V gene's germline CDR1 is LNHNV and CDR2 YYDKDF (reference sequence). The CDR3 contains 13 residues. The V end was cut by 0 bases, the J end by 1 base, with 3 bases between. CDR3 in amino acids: CATSRDPNTEAFF. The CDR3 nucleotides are TGTGCCACCAGCAGAGATCCGAACACTGAAGCTTTCTTT.

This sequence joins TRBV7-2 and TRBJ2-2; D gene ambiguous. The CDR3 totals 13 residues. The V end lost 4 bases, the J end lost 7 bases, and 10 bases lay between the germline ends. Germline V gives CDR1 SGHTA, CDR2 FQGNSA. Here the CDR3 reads CASSSAYNGELFF. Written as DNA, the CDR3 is TGTGCCAGCAGCTCAGCTTATAACGGGGAGCTGTTTTTT. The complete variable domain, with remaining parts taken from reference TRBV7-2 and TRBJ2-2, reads GAGVSQSPSNKVTEKGKDVELRCDPISGHTALYWYRQSLGQGLEFLIYFQGNSAPDKSGLPSDRFSAERTGGSVSTLTIQRTQQEDSAVYLCASSSAYNGELFFGEGSRLTVL.

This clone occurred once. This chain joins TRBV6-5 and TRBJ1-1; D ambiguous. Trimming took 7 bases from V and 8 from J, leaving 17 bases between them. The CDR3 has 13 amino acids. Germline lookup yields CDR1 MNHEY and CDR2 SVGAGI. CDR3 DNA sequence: TGTGCCAGCACCCAGCCGCCAATCTGGGAAGCTTTCTTT. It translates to CASTQPPIWEAFF.

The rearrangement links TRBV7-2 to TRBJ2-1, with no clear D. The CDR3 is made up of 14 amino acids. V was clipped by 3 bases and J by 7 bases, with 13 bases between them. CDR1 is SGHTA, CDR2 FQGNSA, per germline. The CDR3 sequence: CASSFETLGNEQFF. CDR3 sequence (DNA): TGTGCCAGCAGCTTCGAGACTCTAGGGAATGAGCAGTTCTTC.

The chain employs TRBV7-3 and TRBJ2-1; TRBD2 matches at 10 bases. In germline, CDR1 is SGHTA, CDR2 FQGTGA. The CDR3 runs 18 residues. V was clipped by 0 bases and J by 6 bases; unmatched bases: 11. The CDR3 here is CASSLTRGIAGGPNEQFF. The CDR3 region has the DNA TGTGCCAGCAGCTTAACCCGGGGAATAGCGGGAGGTCCCAATGAGCAGTTCTTC.

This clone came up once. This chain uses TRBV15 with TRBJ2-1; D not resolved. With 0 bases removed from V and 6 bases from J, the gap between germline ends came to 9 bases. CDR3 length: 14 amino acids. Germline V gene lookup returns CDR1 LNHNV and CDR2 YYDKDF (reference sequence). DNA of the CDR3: TGTGCCACCAGCAGAGATCGGACCGCCAATGAGCAGTTCTTC. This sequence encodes CATSRDRTANEQFF.

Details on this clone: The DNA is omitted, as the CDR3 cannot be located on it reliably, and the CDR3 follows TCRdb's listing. CDR3 in amino acids: CSVGRGSGAYNEQLF. This rearrangement joins TRBV29-1 to TRBJ2-1; the D call in the table, TRBD2, was not verified against the DNA. The CDR3 numbers 15 amino acids, ends counted. In germline, CDR1 is SQVTM, CDR2 ANQGSEA.

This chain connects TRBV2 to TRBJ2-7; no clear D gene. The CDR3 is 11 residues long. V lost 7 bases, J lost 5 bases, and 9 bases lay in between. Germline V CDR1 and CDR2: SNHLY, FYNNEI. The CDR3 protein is CASMRSNEQYF. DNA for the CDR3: TGTGCCAGCATGAGGAGTAACGAGCAGTACTTC. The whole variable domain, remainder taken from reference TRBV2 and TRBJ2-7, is EPEVTQTPSHQVTQMGQEVILRCVPISNHLYFYWYRQILGQKVEFLVSFYNNEISEKSEIFDDQFSVERPDGSNFTLKIRSTKLEDSAMYFCASMRSNEQYFGPGTRLTVT.

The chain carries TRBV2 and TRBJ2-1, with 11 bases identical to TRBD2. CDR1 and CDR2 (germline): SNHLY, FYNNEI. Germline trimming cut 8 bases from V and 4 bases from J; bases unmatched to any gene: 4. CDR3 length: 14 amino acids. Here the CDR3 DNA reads TGTGCCAGCGCCGGGACTAGCGGATACAATGAGCAGTTCTTC. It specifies CASAGTSGYNEQFF.